This T cell receptor beta chain was sequenced for a study of blood T cell repertoires in COVID-19. On the study more broadly: COVID-19 samples, acute and convalescent, were from the United States, Italy and Spain. The cDNA or gDNA used as material had been derived from T cells, B-cell-depleted T cells, or PBMCs.

Source study methods: Amplification of reference gene primers was used by the study to estimate nucleated cell counts. Assay used: immunoSEQ multiplex PCR; TCRdb lists only in-frame clones, some missing. The V and J calls and the clone size are those of that table, but D and trimming were determined from the DNA. The table lists 250,000 to 350,000 clones, about 91% of them singletons. CDR1 and CDR2 from the germline V gene are MNHEY and SVGEGT. This CDR3 region has 16 residues. V was clipped by 5 bases and J by 0 bases, with 11 bases between them. Sequencing was done on a sample of peripheral blood. The receptor was isolated from a woman in her thirties who had recovered from COVID-19. V is TRBV6-2 or TRBV6-3 and J is TRBJ2-6, with no clear D. Here the CDR3 reads CASSDPLDSGANVLTF. CDR3 in DNA: TGTGCCAGCAGTGATCCCCTAGACTCTGGGGCCAACGTCCTGACTTTC.